This T cell receptor beta chain was observed in a study of neurological immune-mediated disorders. 2 million unsorted PBMCs were stored in RNAlater at -80 °C before RNA extraction. Germline values: CDR1 LGHDT, CDR2 YNNKEL (reference sequence). CDR3 length: 12 residues. The ends were cut back, 3 bases at V and 4 bases at J, with 6 bases in the middle. This clonotype was recorded many times. Every sequencing run drew on 15-18 subjects and yielded over 190 million TCR-beta sequences. Each CDR3 protein gets one entry after TCRdb re-called the 5' RACE reads with MiXCR. This table has 90,000 to 100,000 distinct CDR3 sequences, approximately 3.3% appearing once.

The V and J genes are TRBV3-1 and TRBJ2-5; possible D gene TRBD2, 5 bases. This clonotype was obtained from a woman in her late teens or twenties with multiple sclerosis. Sequencing used PBMCs. In DNA, the CDR3 is TGTGCCAGCAGCCATCGGGGAGAGACCCAGTACTTC. Residues: CASSHRGETQYF.